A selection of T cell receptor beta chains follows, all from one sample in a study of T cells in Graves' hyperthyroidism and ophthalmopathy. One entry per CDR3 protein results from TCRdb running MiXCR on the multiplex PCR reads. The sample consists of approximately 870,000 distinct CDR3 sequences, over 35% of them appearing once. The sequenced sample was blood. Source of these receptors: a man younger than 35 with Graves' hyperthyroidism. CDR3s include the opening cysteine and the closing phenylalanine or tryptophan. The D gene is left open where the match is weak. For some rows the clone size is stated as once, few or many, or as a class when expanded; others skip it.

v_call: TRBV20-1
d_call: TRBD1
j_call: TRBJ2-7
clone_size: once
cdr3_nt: TGCAGTGCTTCTCCCGGGACAGAGCCCTACGAGCAGTACTTC
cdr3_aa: CSASPGTEPYEQYF

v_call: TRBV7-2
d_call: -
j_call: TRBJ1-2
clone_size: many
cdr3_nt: TGTGCCAGCAGCTTAATGGCGAGTATCTATGGCTACACCTTC
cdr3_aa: CASSLMASIYGYTF

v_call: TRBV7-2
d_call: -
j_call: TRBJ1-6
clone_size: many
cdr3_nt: TGTGCCAGCAGCTTAGGTCGGTCAGCTAATTCACCCCTCCACTTT
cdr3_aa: CASSLGRSANSPLHF

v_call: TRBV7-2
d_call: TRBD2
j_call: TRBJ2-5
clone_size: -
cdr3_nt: TGTGCCCGCAGTCGTGTGAGCGGGATGGAGACCCAGTACTTC
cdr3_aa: CARSRVSGMETQYF

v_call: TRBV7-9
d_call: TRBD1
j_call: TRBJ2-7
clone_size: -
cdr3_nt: TGTGCCAGCAGCGCGCCGGGACAGGGGAGCCAGCACTTC
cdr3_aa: CASSAPGQGSQHF

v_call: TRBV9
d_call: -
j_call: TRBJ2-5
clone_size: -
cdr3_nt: TGTGCCAGCAGCGTAGGAGGAGGGGGCTTACAAGAGACCCAGTACTTC
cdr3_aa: CASSVGGGGLQETQYF

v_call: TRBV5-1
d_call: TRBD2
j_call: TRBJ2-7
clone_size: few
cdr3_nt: TGCGCCAGCAGCCAAGATCGCGGGGGCTACGAGCAGTACTTC
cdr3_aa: CASSQDRGGYEQYF

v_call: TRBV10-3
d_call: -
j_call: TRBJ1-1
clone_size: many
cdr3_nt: TGTGCCATCAGTGAGTCTGGGGGAGAAGCTTTCTTT
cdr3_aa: CAISESGGEAFF

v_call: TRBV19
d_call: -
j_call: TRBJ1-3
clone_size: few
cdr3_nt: TGTGCCAGTAGTATGCGACGGAGCTCTGGAAACACCATATATTTT
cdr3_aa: CASSMRRSSGNTIYF

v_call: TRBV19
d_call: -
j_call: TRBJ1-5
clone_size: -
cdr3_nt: TGTGCCAGTCGGAAGTTTTTTAGCAATCAGCCCCAGCATTTT
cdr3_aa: CASRKFFSNQPQHF

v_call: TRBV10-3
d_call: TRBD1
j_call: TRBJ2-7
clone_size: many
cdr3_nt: TGTGCCATCAGATCCGGGACAGGGGACACCTACGAGCAGTACTTC
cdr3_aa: CAIRSGTGDTYEQYF